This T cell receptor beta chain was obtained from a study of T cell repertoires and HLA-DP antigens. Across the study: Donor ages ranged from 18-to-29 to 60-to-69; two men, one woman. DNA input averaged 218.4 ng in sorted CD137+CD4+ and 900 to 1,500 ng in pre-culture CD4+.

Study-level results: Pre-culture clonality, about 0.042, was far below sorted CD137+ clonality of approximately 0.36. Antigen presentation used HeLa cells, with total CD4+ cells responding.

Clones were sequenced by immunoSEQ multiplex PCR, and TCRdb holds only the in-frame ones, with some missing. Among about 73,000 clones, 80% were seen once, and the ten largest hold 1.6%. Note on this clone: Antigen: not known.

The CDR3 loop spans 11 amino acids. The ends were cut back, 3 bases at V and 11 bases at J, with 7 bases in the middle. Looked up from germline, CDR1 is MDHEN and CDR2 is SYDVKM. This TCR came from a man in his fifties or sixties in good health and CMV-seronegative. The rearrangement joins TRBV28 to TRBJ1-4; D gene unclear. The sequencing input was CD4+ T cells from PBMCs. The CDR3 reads CASSFSGKLFF. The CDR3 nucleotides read TGTGCCAGCAGTTTCAGCGGGAAACTGTTTTTT. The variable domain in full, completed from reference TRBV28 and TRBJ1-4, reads DVKVTQSSRYLVKRTGEKVFLECVQDMDHENMFWYRQDPGLGLRLIYFSYDVKMKEKGDIPEGYSVSREKKERFSLILESASTNQTSMYLCASSFSGKLFFGSGTQLSVL.